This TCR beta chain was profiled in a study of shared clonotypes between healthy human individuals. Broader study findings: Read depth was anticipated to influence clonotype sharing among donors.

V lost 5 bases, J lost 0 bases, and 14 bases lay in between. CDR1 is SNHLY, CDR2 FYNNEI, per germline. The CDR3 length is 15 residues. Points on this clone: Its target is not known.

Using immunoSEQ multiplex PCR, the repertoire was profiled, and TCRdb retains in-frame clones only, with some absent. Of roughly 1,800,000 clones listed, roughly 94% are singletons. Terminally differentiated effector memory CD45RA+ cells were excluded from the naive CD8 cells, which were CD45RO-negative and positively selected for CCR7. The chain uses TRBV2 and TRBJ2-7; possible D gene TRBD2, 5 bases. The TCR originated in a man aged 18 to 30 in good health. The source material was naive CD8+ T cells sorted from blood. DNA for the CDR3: TGTGCCAGCAGTTCCTCGACGGGGTTCTCCTACGAGCAGTACTTC. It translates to CASSSSTGFSYEQYF.